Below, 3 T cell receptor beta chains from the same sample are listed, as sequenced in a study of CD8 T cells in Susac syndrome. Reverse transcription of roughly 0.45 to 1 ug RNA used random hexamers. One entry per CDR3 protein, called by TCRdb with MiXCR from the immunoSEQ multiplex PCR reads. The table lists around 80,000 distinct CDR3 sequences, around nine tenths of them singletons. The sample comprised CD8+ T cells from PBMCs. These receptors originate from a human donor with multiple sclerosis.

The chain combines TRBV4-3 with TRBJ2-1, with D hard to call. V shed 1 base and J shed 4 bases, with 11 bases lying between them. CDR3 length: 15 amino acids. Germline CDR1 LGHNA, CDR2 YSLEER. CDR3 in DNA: TGCGCCAGCAGCCAAGCGGTCTCGGGTTACAATGAGCAGTTCTTC. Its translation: CASSQAVSGYNEQFF.

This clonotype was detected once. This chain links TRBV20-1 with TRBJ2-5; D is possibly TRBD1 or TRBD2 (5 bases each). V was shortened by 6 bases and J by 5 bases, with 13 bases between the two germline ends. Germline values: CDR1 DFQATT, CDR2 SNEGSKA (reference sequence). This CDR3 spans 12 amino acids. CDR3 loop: CSAGTALETQYF. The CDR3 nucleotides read TGCAGTGCGGGGACCGCCTTGGAGACCCAGTACTTC.

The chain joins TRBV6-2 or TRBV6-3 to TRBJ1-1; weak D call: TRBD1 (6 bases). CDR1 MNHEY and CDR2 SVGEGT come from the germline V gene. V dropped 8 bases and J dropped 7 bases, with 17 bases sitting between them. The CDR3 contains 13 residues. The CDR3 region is CASSGHVMVEAFF. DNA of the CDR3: TGTGCCAGCTCGGGACATGTGATGGTTGAAGCTTTCTTT.